The T cell receptor beta chain under discussion was sequenced for a study of T cell repertoires in cytomegalovirus infection. Study-level background: It was the public TCR beta signatures that indicated both CMV infection and matching HLA type.

Notes on the study in general: The ex vivo response was dominated by HLA-C-restricted CMV-specific TCR beta clonotypes. Cumulative frequency (of public TCR beta family members) identified carriers of CMV plus the relevant HLA.

In TCRdb, the reads were re-called with MiXCR into one record per CDR3 protein. This table holds a few hundred thousand distinct CDR3 sequences, roughly an eighth found once. On this clonotype: Its specificity is unknown.

This TCR was sampled from a human donor in good health (CMV status not recorded). Some clones in this sample may be carry-over from other donors' samples. Sequenced material: PBMCs.

In DNA, the CDR3 is TGTGCCAGCAGCTTAGAGTGGAAAATGAACACTGAAGCTTTCTTT. It codes for CASSLEWKMNTEAFF. The chain is built from TRBV7-9 and TRBJ1-1; D call uncertain. There are 15 residues in the CDR3. The germline gives CDR1 SEHNR, CDR2 FQNEAQ (reference sequence). The germline V and J ends were trimmed by 1 base and 0 bases, with 9 bases remaining between them.